This TCR beta chain emerged from a study of monozygotic twins with inflammatory bowel disease. With the 5' RACE reads reprocessed, TCRdb shows one record per CDR3 protein and no DNA. Recorded here are roughly 320,000 distinct CDR3 sequences; the top ten clones represent roughly 5.2%. The germline V gene encodes CDR1 GTSNPN and CDR2 SVGIG (reference sequence). The CDR3 runs to 13 residues. The source of this sequence is a human donor with ulcerative colitis or Crohn's disease, or a healthy co-twin of an affected twin (not recorded which). The sequenced sample was blood. The V and J genes are TRBV30 and TRBJ1-5. The CDR3 here is CAWSGEWNQPQHF.